The 3 T cell receptor beta chains reported below all come from one sample, sequenced in a study of OX40 agonist ivuxolimab in advanced cancers. The receptor library was made with the immunoSEQ multiplex PCR assay. The table comes from immuneACCESS by way of TCRdb, which keeps in-frame sequences with V and J called. Part of the clones is missing from these tables; in studies checked, under half for an unresolved V gene and the rest for unknown reasons. Across this sample there are 53,000 or so clones, with around 85% seen only once. In total, the top ten clones hold roughly an eighth of the sample. This specimen was CD4+ or CD8+ T cells sorted from blood, taken in a trial of the OX40 agonist ivuxolimab. Receptors originate from an adult with an advanced solid tumor such as melanoma, head and neck, liver or kidney cancer.

The chain uses TRBV7-6 and TRBJ2-1; 14 bases are shared with TRBD2. CDR1 SGHVS and CDR2 FNYEAQ come from the germline V gene. This CDR3 contains 16 residues. The V and J ends lost 5 bases and 9 bases, in that order; junction bases with no gene match: 9. DNA for the CDR3: TGTGCCAGCAGCCAGCCGGGACTAGCGGGAGAGGCTGAGCAGTTCTTC. Translation gives CASSQPGLAGEAEQFF.

This chain joins TRBV5-1 and TRBJ2-2; 12 nucleotides match TRBD2. V lost 5 bases, J lost 2 bases, and 1 base stayed unmatched. The CDR3 loop spans 15 amino acids. Germline assignment: CDR1 SGHRS and CDR2 YFSETQ. For the CDR3, the DNA is TGCGCCAGCAGGACTAGCGGGAGTAACACCGGGGAGCTGTTTTTT. Translated, it gives CASRTSGSNTGELFF.

This clone was seen just once. The chain has TRBV27 and TRBJ2-5, with a tentative D call TRBD2 (6 bases). The J call could be wrong; TRBJ2-7 is a better fit for the DNA end. The CDR3 totals 15 residues. In germline, CDR1 is MNHEY, CDR2 SMNVEV (reference sequence). CDR3 sequence reads: CASSPLQGLPYEQYF. The CDR3 DNA reads TGTGCCAGCAGCCCACTCCAGGGACTTCCCTACGAGCAGTACTTC.